The sample holds a few counts of the clone carrying this T cell receptor (beta chain). TCRdb reprocessed the RACE reads via MiXCR and lists one record per CDR3 protein. The sample shows 110,000 or so distinct CDR3 sequences, less than 10% of them seen only once. Time point of the sample: patch test 2, 6 weeks after DPC sensitization. Treatment reported: therapeutic diphenylcyclopropenone sensitization with weekly scalp DPC. This entry belongs to a study of human T cells and chemical hapten exposure. Looking at the study overall: Each patient's scalp received weekly diphenylcyclopropenone throughout the approximately 24-week study.

The CDR3 has 13 residues. The germline V and J ends were trimmed by 8 bases and 3 bases, with 14 bases remaining between them. Germline values: CDR1 MNHEY, CDR2 SVGEGT. The clonotype was recovered from a middle-aged woman with alopecia areata. Some clones in this sample may be carry-over from other donors' samples. Specimen: whole blood, collected in connection with sensitization to the hapten diphenylcyclopropenone (DPC). The chain employs TRBV6-2 or TRBV6-3 and TRBJ2-7, with D possibly being TRBD1 (6 bases). CDR3 residues: CASQTEQGYEQYF. Written as DNA, the CDR3 is TGTGCCAGCCAAACGGAACAGGGCTACGAGCAGTACTTC.